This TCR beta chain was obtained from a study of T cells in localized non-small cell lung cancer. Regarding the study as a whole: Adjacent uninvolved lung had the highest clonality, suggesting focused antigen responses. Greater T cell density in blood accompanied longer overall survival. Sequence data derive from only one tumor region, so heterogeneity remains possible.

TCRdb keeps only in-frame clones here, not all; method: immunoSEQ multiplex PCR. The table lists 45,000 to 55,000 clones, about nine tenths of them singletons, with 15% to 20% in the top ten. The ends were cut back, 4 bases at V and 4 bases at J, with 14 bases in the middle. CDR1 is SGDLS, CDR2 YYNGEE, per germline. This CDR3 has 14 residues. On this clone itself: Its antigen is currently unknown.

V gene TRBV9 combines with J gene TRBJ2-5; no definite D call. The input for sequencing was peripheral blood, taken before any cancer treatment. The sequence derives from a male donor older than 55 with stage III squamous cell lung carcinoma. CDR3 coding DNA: TGTGCCAGCAGCTTCTCGGACGGATCAGAGACCCAGTACTTC. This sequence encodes CASSFSDGSETQYF.